This is a list of T cell receptor beta chains from one sample in a study of cytomegalovirus exposure and HLA in healthy donors. TCRdb's table, derived via immunoSEQ multiplex PCR, lists solely in-frame clones and lacks some. The data contain 150,000 to 200,000 clones, just over 75% of them singletons. The sequenced sample was PBMCs. The receptors were gathered from a man aged 40-49 years in good health and CMV-seronegative. CDR3s include the opening cysteine and the closing phenylalanine or tryptophan. The order of the fields is V gene, clone size, J gene, D gene, CDR3 protein, CDR3 DNA. A D gene is named only where the DNA matches it firmly. Not every row has a clone size; where given, it reads once, few, many or a size class.

v_call: TRBV7-9; clone_size: .; j_call: TRBJ2-3; d_call: TRBD2; cdr3_aa: CASSFPQAGDAPSTDTQYF; cdr3_nt: TGTGCCAGCAGCTTTCCTCAAGCGGGAGACGCCCCTAGCACAGATACGCAGTATTTT
v_call: TRBV7-8; clone_size: few; j_call: TRBJ1-2; d_call: .; cdr3_aa: CASIPLGDQYGYTF; cdr3_nt: TGTGCCAGCATCCCCCTGGGAGATCAATATGGCTACACCTTC
v_call: TRBV14; clone_size: once; j_call: TRBJ2-7; d_call: TRBD1; cdr3_aa: CASSQRNRGLYEQYF; cdr3_nt: TGTGCCAGCAGCCAAAGGAACAGGGGGCTCTACGAGCAGTACTTC
v_call: TRBV9; clone_size: .; j_call: TRBJ2-7; d_call: TRBD2; cdr3_aa: CASSVELAGNYEQYF; cdr3_nt: TGTGCCAGCAGCGTAGAGCTAGCGGGAAACTACGAGCAGTACTTC
v_call: TRBV5-4; clone_size: .; j_call: TRBJ2-5; d_call: TRBD2; cdr3_aa: CASSGPRDYEETQYF; cdr3_nt: TGTGCCAGCAGCGGACCCCGGGACTATGAAGAGACCCAGTACTTC
v_call: TRBV29-1; clone_size: .; j_call: TRBJ1-1; d_call: TRBD1; cdr3_aa: CSVGRGRYTEAFF; cdr3_nt: TGCAGCGTTGGGAGGGGGCGATACACTGAAGCTTTCTTT
v_call: TRBV15; clone_size: .; j_call: TRBJ2-5; d_call: .; cdr3_aa: CATSRDPPGTYETQYF; cdr3_nt: TGTGCCACCAGCAGAGATCCCCCAGGGACATATGAGACCCAGTACTTC
v_call: TRBV6-1; clone_size: .; j_call: TRBJ2-2; d_call: TRBD1; cdr3_aa: CASRDRTHTGELFF; cdr3_nt: TGTGCCAGCAGGGACAGGACCCACACCGGGGAGCTGTTTTTT
v_call: TRBV29-1; clone_size: .; j_call: TRBJ1-3; d_call: .; cdr3_aa: CSVHLRGGDGNTIYF; cdr3_nt: TGCAGCGTTCACTTACGGGGGGGAGATGGAAACACCATATATTTT
v_call: TRBV6-1; clone_size: once; j_call: TRBJ2-7; d_call: .; cdr3_aa: CASSGRDEQYF; cdr3_nt: TGTGCCAGCAGTGGCCGGGACGAGCAGTACTTC
v_call: TRBV7-3; clone_size: .; j_call: TRBJ2-5; d_call: .; cdr3_aa: CASSPRYQETQYF; cdr3_nt: TGTGCCAGCAGCCCACGGTACCAAGAGACCCAGTACTTC
v_call: TRBV9; clone_size: .; j_call: TRBJ2-1; d_call: TRBD1; cdr3_aa: CASSVEVTGGYNEQFF; cdr3_nt: TGTGCCAGCAGCGTAGAAGTGACAGGGGGTTACAATGAGCAGTTCTTC
v_call: TRBV5-1; clone_size: .; j_call: TRBJ2-7; d_call: .; cdr3_aa: CASRGGTSYEQYF; cdr3_nt: TGCGCCAGCAGGGGCGGGACCAGCTACGAGCAGTACTTC
v_call: TRBV7-3; clone_size: once; j_call: TRBJ2-5; d_call: .; cdr3_aa: CASSLDQGQTQYF; cdr3_nt: TGTGCCAGCAGCTTAGATCAGGGCCAGACCCAGTACTTC
v_call: TRBV18; clone_size: .; j_call: TRBJ1-4; d_call: .; cdr3_aa: CASSPPGGATNEKLFF; cdr3_nt: TGTGCCAGCTCACCACCGGGAGGGGCAACTAATGAAAAACTGTTTTTT
v_call: TRBV28; clone_size: .; j_call: TRBJ2-3; d_call: TRBD2; cdr3_aa: CASSRKRGGTDTQYF; cdr3_nt: TGTGCCAGCAGTCGCAAGCGGGGGGGCACAGATACGCAGTATTTT
v_call: TRBV7-2; clone_size: .; j_call: TRBJ2-3; d_call: TRBD2; cdr3_aa: CASRDGLAGTDTQYF; cdr3_nt: TGTGCCAGCAGGGATGGACTAGCGGGCACAGATACGCAGTATTTT
v_call: TRBV7-3; clone_size: .; j_call: TRBJ2-1; d_call: TRBD2; cdr3_aa: CASSSGLAGGPEFF; cdr3_nt: TGTGCCAGCAGCTCAGGACTAGCGGGAGGGCCGGAGTTCTTC
v_call: TRBV18; clone_size: .; j_call: TRBJ2-1; d_call: .; cdr3_aa: CASSPQEGLFF; cdr3_nt: TGTGCCAGCTCACCCCAGGAGGGCCTGTTCTTC
v_call: TRBV30; clone_size: .; j_call: TRBJ1-1; d_call: TRBD1; cdr3_aa: CASSPGQGTEAFF; cdr3_nt: TGTGCCTCCTCGCCGGGACAGGGGACTGAAGCTTTCTTT
v_call: TRBV9; clone_size: once; j_call: TRBJ2-3; d_call: .; cdr3_aa: CASSVVPKSDTQYF; cdr3_nt: TGTGCCAGCAGCGTAGTTCCAAAATCAGATACGCAGTATTTT
v_call: TRBV7-9; clone_size: .; j_call: TRBJ2-6; d_call: TRBD2; cdr3_aa: CASSYRGGSGANVLTF; cdr3_nt: TGTGCCAGCAGCTACCGGGGGGGCTCTGGGGCCAACGTCCTGACTTTC
v_call: TRBV27; clone_size: .; j_call: TRBJ2-1; d_call: .; cdr3_aa: CASSLFPDFYNEQFF; cdr3_nt: TGTGCCAGCAGTTTATTCCCGGACTTCTACAATGAGCAGTTCTTC
v_call: TRBV9; clone_size: .; j_call: TRBJ2-2; d_call: .; cdr3_aa: CASSVTSMTLTGELFF; cdr3_nt: TGTGCCAGCAGCGTAACTTCCATGACTCTCACCGGGGAGCTGTTTTTT
v_call: TRBV5-1; clone_size: .; j_call: TRBJ1-5; d_call: .; cdr3_aa: CASSLAPAGRRGQPQHF; cdr3_nt: TGCGCCAGCAGCTTGGCTCCGGCAGGGCGGCGGGGTCAGCCCCAGCATTTT
v_call: TRBV4-1; clone_size: .; j_call: TRBJ2-1; d_call: .; cdr3_aa: CASSQGNGGVVSNEQFF; cdr3_nt: TGCGCCAGCAGCCAAGGCAACGGGGGAGTAGTATCTAATGAGCAGTTCTTC
v_call: TRBV15; clone_size: .; j_call: TRBJ2-2; d_call: .; cdr3_aa: CATSRAGQRNTGELFF; cdr3_nt: TGTGCCACCAGCAGAGCAGGACAGCGGAACACCGGGGAGCTGTTTTTT
v_call: TRBV2; clone_size: .; j_call: TRBJ2-3; d_call: TRBD1; cdr3_aa: CASRDRGADTQYF; cdr3_nt: TGTGCCAGCAGGGACAGGGGAGCGGATACGCAGTATTTT
v_call: TRBV6-1; clone_size: .; j_call: TRBJ2-7; d_call: .; cdr3_aa: CASSDRGQTAQYF; cdr3_nt: TGTGCCAGCAGTGATCGTGGACAGACGGCGCAGTACTTC
v_call: TRBV5-4; clone_size: once; j_call: TRBJ2-1; d_call: TRBD2; cdr3_aa: CASSLGGLAGGAYNEQFF; cdr3_nt: TGTGCCAGCAGCTTGGGAGGACTAGCGGGAGGGGCCTACAATGAGCAGTTCTTC
v_call: TRBV10-2; clone_size: .; j_call: TRBJ2-2; d_call: .; cdr3_aa: CASRRFSDTGELFF; cdr3_nt: TGCGCCAGCAGGAGATTCTCCGACACCGGGGAGCTGTTTTTT
v_call: TRBV28; clone_size: .; j_call: TRBJ1-5; d_call: .; cdr3_aa: CASSTDIDSNQPQHF; cdr3_nt: TGTGCCAGCAGTACGGACATCGATAGCAATCAGCCCCAGCATTTT
v_call: TRBV5-1; clone_size: few; j_call: TRBJ2-3; d_call: TRBD2; cdr3_aa: CASSFGSGKWTDTQYF; cdr3_nt: TGCGCCAGCAGCTTTGGTAGCGGGAAGTGGACAGATACGCAGTATTTT
v_call: TRBV28; clone_size: .; j_call: TRBJ1-5; d_call: TRBD1; cdr3_aa: CASSAYRGRGQPQHF; cdr3_nt: TGTGCCAGCAGTGCTTACAGGGGGCGAGGGCAGCCCCAGCATTTT
v_call: TRBV27; clone_size: few; j_call: TRBJ1-4; d_call: .; cdr3_aa: CASSPRVTTNEKLFF; cdr3_nt: TGTGCCAGCAGTCCCAGGGTAACAACTAATGAAAAACTGTTTTTT
v_call: TRBV10-2; clone_size: few; j_call: TRBJ2-3; d_call: TRBD2; cdr3_aa: CASSRTSGRGNTDTQYF; cdr3_nt: TGCGCCAGCAGTCGGACTAGCGGGAGAGGGAACACAGATACGCAGTATTTT
v_call: TRBV19; clone_size: .; j_call: TRBJ1-2; d_call: TRBD1; cdr3_aa: CASKKQGAFNYGYTF; cdr3_nt: TGTGCCAGTAAAAAACAGGGGGCTTTTAACTATGGCTACACCTTC
v_call: TRBV5-4; clone_size: .; j_call: TRBJ2-3; d_call: TRBD2; cdr3_aa: CASSTEVAGDTQYF; cdr3_nt: TGTGCCAGCAGCACGGAGGTAGCGGGAGATACGCAGTATTTT
v_call: TRBV7-6; clone_size: .; j_call: TRBJ2-3; d_call: TRBD1; cdr3_aa: CASSWLRGDTQYF; cdr3_nt: TGTGCCAGCAGCTGGCTCAGGGGGGATACGCAGTATTTT
v_call: TRBV11-2; clone_size: .; j_call: TRBJ2-3; d_call: TRBD2; cdr3_aa: CASSLDLLAGDTQYF; cdr3_nt: TGTGCCAGCAGCTTAGATCTACTAGCGGGAGATACGCAGTATTTT
v_call: TRBV5-1; clone_size: .; j_call: TRBJ2-6; d_call: .; cdr3_aa: CASSLTDLEANVLTF; cdr3_nt: TGCGCCAGCAGCCTGACAGATCTAGAGGCCAACGTCCTGACTTTC
v_call: TRBV9; clone_size: .; j_call: TRBJ1-1; d_call: TRBD1; cdr3_aa: CASSATGKRTEAFF; cdr3_nt: TGTGCCAGCAGCGCGACAGGGAAACGGACTGAAGCTTTCTTT
v_call: TRBV13; clone_size: .; j_call: TRBJ2-3; d_call: .; cdr3_aa: CASSFTTDSAWDTQYF; cdr3_nt: TGTGCCAGCAGCTTCACCACGGACTCTGCGTGGGATACGCAGTATTTT
v_call: TRBV7-3; clone_size: .; j_call: TRBJ2-6; d_call: .; cdr3_aa: CASSLTPRSGANGLTF; cdr3_nt: TGTGCCAGCAGCCTAACCCCGCGATCTGGGGCCAACGGCCTGACTTTC
v_call: TRBV5-1; clone_size: .; j_call: TRBJ2-2; d_call: TRBD1; cdr3_aa: CASSPGQGNAGELFF; cdr3_nt: TGCGCCAGCAGCCCCGGACAGGGGAACGCCGGGGAGCTGTTTTTT
v_call: TRBV5-1; clone_size: few; j_call: TRBJ2-7; d_call: .; cdr3_aa: CASRREDEQYF; cdr3_nt: TGCGCCAGCAGGAGGGAAGACGAGCAGTACTTC
v_call: TRBV6-5; clone_size: .; j_call: TRBJ2-1; d_call: TRBD2; cdr3_aa: CASSYLAGTSEFF; cdr3_nt: TGTGCCAGCAGTTATCTAGCGGGGACCTCAGAGTTCTTC
v_call: TRBV9; clone_size: .; j_call: TRBJ1-2; d_call: TRBD1; cdr3_aa: CASSVDRGDYGYTF; cdr3_nt: TGTGCCAGCAGCGTAGACAGGGGGGACTATGGCTACACCTTC
v_call: TRBV5-1; clone_size: .; j_call: TRBJ2-1; d_call: TRBD2; cdr3_aa: CASSLVYAGDDNEQFF; cdr3_nt: TGCGCCAGCAGCTTGGTATACGCGGGAGATGACAATGAGCAGTTCTTC
v_call: TRBV6-6; clone_size: .; j_call: TRBJ2-1; d_call: TRBD2; cdr3_aa: CASSPSMGGRASEQFF; cdr3_nt: TGTGCCAGCAGTCCCTCCATGGGCGGGAGGGCCAGCGAGCAGTTCTTC
v_call: TRBV6-5; clone_size: .; j_call: TRBJ2-7; d_call: TRBD1; cdr3_aa: CASSLWDRRNEQYF; cdr3_nt: TGTGCCAGCAGTTTGTGGGACAGGAGGAACGAGCAGTACTTC
v_call: TRBV14; clone_size: .; j_call: TRBJ2-3; d_call: TRBD1; cdr3_aa: CASSQLDRVTDTQYF; cdr3_nt: TGTGCCAGCAGCCAACTGGACAGGGTAACAGATACGCAGTATTTT
v_call: TRBV7-2; clone_size: once; j_call: TRBJ2-7; d_call: .; cdr3_aa: CASSLETVGEQYF; cdr3_nt: TGTGCCAGCAGCTTAGAGACAGTTGGCGAGCAGTACTTC
v_call: TRBV19; clone_size: .; j_call: TRBJ2-5; d_call: TRBD1; cdr3_aa: CATTTGGRETQYF; cdr3_nt: TGTGCCACCACAACAGGGGGCAGGGAGACCCAGTACTTC
v_call: TRBV2; clone_size: .; j_call: TRBJ2-7; d_call: .; cdr3_aa: CASGQPYEQYF; cdr3_nt: TGTGCCAGCGGGCAGCCCTACGAGCAGTACTTC